A single T cell receptor beta chain is shown here with its context. No antigen is known for it. Germline and junction disagree at one end, which may indicate a read error. These data are taken from a study of beta chain features in type 1 diabetes. Isolated RNA was reverse transcribed in full, so expressed TCRB transcripts were sequenced. Produced via immunoSEQ multiplex PCR; TCRdb's table is partial and in-frame only. The repertoire consists of 330,000 or so clones, with roughly an eighth occurring once and the leading ten covering about 0.01%. Points from the study as a whole: TCRB CDR3 length was moderately but significantly reduced in all four CD4+ subsets of Type 1 diabetes patients.

The TCR sequence derives from a woman younger than 30 with type 1 diabetes. Source material: naive CD4+ T cells from blood.

The CDR3 spells CASSLEGLAAETQYF. In DNA, the CDR3 is TGTGCTAGCAGCTTAGAAGGACTAGCTGCGGAGACCCAGTACTTC. V usage is TRBV7-7 and J usage is TRBJ2-5; 8 bases align to TRBD2. The CDR3 sequence is 15 residues long. CDR1 and CDR2 from the germline V gene are SSHAT and FNYEAQ (reference sequence). Looking up the rest from reference TRBV7-7 and TRBJ2-5 gives the full variable domain: GAGVSQSPRYKVTKRGQDVTLRCDPISSHATLYWYQQALGQGPEFLTYFNYEAQPDKSGLPSDRFSAERPEGSISTLTIQRTEQRDSAMYRCASSLEGLAAETQYFGPGTRLLVL.